The next 25 T cell receptor beta chains were all read from a single sample in a study of blood T cell repertoires in COVID-19. The data were produced by immunoSEQ multiplex PCR, yet TCRdb's version contains in-frame clones alone and is incomplete. The sample holds fewer than 110,000 clones, approximately 90% seen once. Sequencing input: peripheral blood. The receptors shown here come from a woman aged 25 to 39 with acute or convalescent COVID-19.

V usage is TRBV7-9 and J usage is TRBJ2-7; 12 positions match TRBD1. The CDR3 spans 17 residues. Germline V gene data show CDR1 as SEHNR and CDR2 as FQNEAQ (reference sequence). With 1 base clipped from V and 6 bases from J, the junction kept 10 bases outside the gene matches. The DNA for the CDR3 is TGTGCCAGCAGCTTAGGGGCCGGGACAGGGGGCACCTCCGAGCAGTACTTC. Translated, it gives CASSLGAGTGGTSEQYF. Full variable domain (rest looked up from reference TRBV7-9 and TRBJ2-7): DTGVSQNPRHKITKRGQNVTFRCDPISEHNRLYWYRQTLGQGPEFLTYFQNEAQLEKSRLLSDRFSAERPKGSFSTLEIQRTEQGDSAMYLCASSLGAGTGGTSEQYFGPGTRLTVT.

This sequence joins TRBV7-2 and TRBJ1-5, with 8 bases fitting TRBD1. Germline V lookup: CDR1 SGHTA, CDR2 FQGNSA. V lost 8 bases, J lost 0 bases, and 3 bases stayed unmatched. The CDR3 runs to 14 residues. Written as DNA, the CDR3 is TGTGCCAGCTCGACAGGGGTTAGCAATCAGCCCCAGCATTTT. Its translation: CASSTGVSNQPQHF.

This clone came up once. The chain is built from TRBV10-1 and TRBJ2-7; D is ambiguous. Germline CDR1 is WNHNN and CDR2 is SYGVQD (reference sequence). There are 14 residues in the CDR3. Trimming took off 6 bases at V and 2 bases at J, with 14 bases between the two ends. The CDR3 here is CASRGYLSAYEQYF. As DNA, the CDR3 is TGCGCCAGCAGGGGCTATTTATCCGCCTACGAGCAGTACTTC.

The chain recombines TRBV29-1 with TRBJ1-2; 8 bases line up with TRBD1. CDR1 SQVTM and CDR2 ANQGSEA come from the germline V gene. The CDR3 has 13 amino acids. V lost 5 bases to trimming and J lost 1 base; unmatched junction nucleotides: 3. CDR3 loop: CSVWTGLNYGYTF. CDR3 sequence (DNA): TGCAGCGTTTGGACAGGGCTTAACTATGGCTACACCTTC.

The chain recombines TRBV3-1 (or the pseudogene TRBV3-2) with TRBJ1-1; no clear D. Trimming removed 3 bases from V and 7 bases from J, with 12 bases in between. Germline V gene data show CDR1 as LGHDT and CDR2 as YNNKEL (reference sequence). This CDR3 has 13 residues. In nucleotides, the CDR3 is TGTGCCAGCAGCCAGGAACCGGGGAGTGAAGCTTTCTTT. This translates into CASSQEPGSEAFF.

This sequence joins TRBV28 and TRBJ1-6, with D perhaps TRBD1 (5 bases). This CDR3 spans 15 amino acids. CDR1 is MDHEN and CDR2 is SYDVKM in the germline V gene. V was clipped by 3 bases and J by 8 bases, with 14 bases between them. The CDR3 DNA follows: TGTGCCAGCAGTTTTCCCACAGGCCAGCATTCACCCCTCCACTTT. Translation gives CASSFPTGQHSPLHF.

The rearrangement uses TRBV9 and TRBJ1-1, with 8 bases identical to TRBD1. V gave up 4 bases and J gave up 1 base; unmatched junction bases: 6. Germline values: CDR1 SGDLS, CDR2 YYNGEE. The CDR3 is 15 amino acids. CDR3 region: CASSPGTGKNTEAFF. DNA for the CDR3: TGTGCCAGCAGCCCGGGGACAGGCAAGAACACTGAAGCTTTCTTT.

The V call is TRBV24-1, the J call TRBJ1-5, with D possibly TRBD1 on 5 matching bases. The CDR3 contains 14 residues. The germline V gene has CDR1 KGHDR and CDR2 SFDVKD. V lost 5 bases, J lost 2 bases, and 9 bases lay in between. The DNA of the CDR3 is TGTGCCACCAGTGGTGACAGTGGCAATCAGCCCCAGCATTTT. Protein product: CATSGDSGNQPQHF.

The V call is TRBV4-3, the J call TRBJ1-4; no clear D gene. CDR1 and CDR2 (germline): LGHNA, YSLEER. The length of the CDR3 is 19 residues. V gave up 0 bases and J gave up 3 bases, with 20 bases separating them. The CDR3 DNA follows: TGCGCCAGCAGCCAAGACGTGGCGGGAGCGAGGATGGCTAATGAAAAACTGTTTTTT. Translated: CASSQDVAGARMANEKLFF.

Comments on this clone: The sample has other DNA sequences that encode this CDR3 too. This sequence joins TRBV12-3 or TRBV12-4 and TRBJ1-5, with D possibly matching TRBD1 (5 bases). V was trimmed by 2 bases and J by 5 bases, leaving 7 bases between them. There are 13 residues in the CDR3. The CDR3 nucleotides are TGTGCCAGCAGTTTACAGGGTGATCAGCCCCAGCATTTT. Amino acid sequence: CASSLQGDQPQHF.

V usage is TRBV7-9 and J usage is TRBJ2-7; 7 nucleotides agree with TRBD1. V was clipped by 4 bases and J by 0 bases; unmatched bases: 0. The V gene's germline CDR1 is SEHNR and CDR2 FQNEAQ (reference sequence). This CDR3 spans 13 amino acids. This chain's CDR3 is CASSWTGSYEQYF. DNA for the CDR3: TGTGCCAGCAGCTGGACAGGCTCCTACGAGCAGTACTTC.

This clone was picked up one time. The chain carries TRBV4-1 and TRBJ2-7, with D perhaps TRBD2 (6 bases). Germline V gives CDR1 MGHRA, CDR2 YSYEKL. The CDR3 runs to 16 residues. Trimming took 1 base from V and 4 from J, leaving 17 bases between them. The CDR3 spells CASSQVPGTLLYEQYF. As DNA, the CDR3 is TGCGCCAGCAGCCAAGTCCCCGGGACTCTACTTTACGAGCAGTACTTC.

The CDR3 sequence: CASSPLTGGAGELFF. DNA for the CDR3: TGTGCCAGCAGCCCACTGACAGGGGGGGCCGGGGAGCTGTTTTTT. This chain connects TRBV7-2 to TRBJ2-2, with 9 bases matching TRBD1. Germline V gene sequence: CDR1 SGHTA, CDR2 FQGNSA. V lost 5 bases to trimming and J lost 6 bases; unmatched junction nucleotides: 7. The CDR3 contains 15 residues.

The chain carries TRBV2 and TRBJ2-2; D might be TRBD2 (7 bases). Germline values: CDR1 SNHLY, CDR2 FYNNEI. V was trimmed by 4 bases and J by 0 bases, leaving 9 bases between them. The CDR3 is made up of 15 amino acids. The DNA of the CDR3 is TGTGCCAGCAGTGTAGGGGGGGCGAACACCGGGGAGCTGTTTTTT. Its translation is CASSVGGANTGELFF.

The chain uses TRBV27 and TRBJ2-1; 9 bases are a match to TRBD2. This CDR3 contains 15 residues. From germline, CDR1 is MNHEY and CDR2 SMNVEV (reference sequence). Germline trimming cut 0 bases from V and 7 bases from J; bases unmatched to any gene: 4. The DNA of the CDR3 is TGTGCCAGCAGTTTATCAGCGGGAGGATCAAATGAGCAGTTCTTC. Translation: CASSLSAGGSNEQFF.

The chain combines TRBV14 with TRBJ2-3; maybe TRBD1 (6 bases). The CDR3 sequence is 15 residues long. The V and J ends lost 4 bases and 1 base respectively, with 12 bases between them. Germline CDR1 is SGHDN and CDR2 is FVKESK. As DNA, the CDR3 is TGTGCCAGCAGCCGGAGACAGGACCGCACAGATACGCAGTATTTT. Its protein product is CASSRRQDRTDTQYF.

The J gene is TRBJ2-3, the V gene TRBV30, with 10 bases that match TRBD2. With V trimmed by 2 bases and J by 0 bases, 8 bases remained unmatched. The CDR3 consists of 17 residues. The germline gives CDR1 GTSNPN, CDR2 SVGIG (reference sequence). Here the CDR3 DNA reads TGTGCCTGGAGTTCGGCTAGCGGGGGATCAAGCACAGATACGCAGTATTTT. It translates to CAWSSASGGSSTDTQYF.

The genes are TRBV6-5 and TRBJ1-2; D perhaps matches TRBD1 (6 bases). V lost 4 bases, J lost 2 bases, and 14 bases lay in between. The CDR3 is 15 amino acids. Germline-derived CDR1 and CDR2 are MNHEY and SVGAGI. The CDR3 reads CASSFYRDTNYGYTF. As DNA, the CDR3 is TGTGCCAGCAGTTTCTACAGGGATACCAACTATGGCTACACCTTC.

The rearrangement links TRBV3-1 (or the pseudogene TRBV3-2) to TRBJ2-7; no clear D. CDR3 length: 12 amino acids. V was pared by 5 bases and J by 1 base, with 6 bases between. Germline V gene data show CDR1 as LGHDT and CDR2 as YNNKEL (reference sequence). The CDR3 bases are TGTGCCAGCAGCTTCCTGTCCTACGAGCAGTACTTC. The encoded protein is CASSFLSYEQYF.

The chain combines TRBV2 with TRBJ2-3; 7 bases match TRBD1. Germline V lookup: CDR1 SNHLY, CDR2 FYNNEI. With V trimmed by 3 bases and J by 0 bases, 6 bases remained unmatched. The CDR3 length is 16 residues. This chain's CDR3 is CASSDFRDRSTDTQYF. In DNA, the CDR3 is TGTGCCAGCAGTGATTTTCGGGACAGAAGCACAGATACGCAGTATTTT.

This chain uses TRBV24-1 with TRBJ2-1; 15 bases line up with TRBD2. The CDR3 extends over 16 amino acids. The ends lost 3 bases at V and 9 bases at J; junction bases unmatched: 5. CDR1 and CDR2 (germline): KGHDR, SFDVKD. The CDR3 is CATSDPGLAGGGEQFF. In DNA, the CDR3 is TGTGCCACCAGTGATCCGGGACTAGCGGGAGGTGGTGAGCAGTTCTTC.

The CDR3 coding sequence is TGTGCCAGCAGCTTAATTCTTAGCGGGACATCCTACGAGCAGTACTTC. Translating gives CASSLILSGTSYEQYF. The chain joins TRBV7-3 to TRBJ2-7, with 8 bases fitting TRBD2. The CDR3 covers 16 residues. Unmatched junction bases numbered 6, after V lost 1 base and J lost 1 base. Germline V gives CDR1 SGHTA, CDR2 FQGTGA.

This clone was detected only once. The chain joins TRBV5-5 to TRBJ1-3; TRBD1 agrees at 9 bases. This CDR3 is built from 14 residues. V dropped 3 bases and J dropped 4; count of bases not matched to a gene: 2. CDR1 and CDR2 (germline): SGHKS, YYEKEE (reference sequence). The CDR3 DNA follows: TGTGCCAGCAGCTCCGGACAGGGGGGAAACACCATATATTTT. Translated, it gives CASSSGQGGNTIYF. The whole variable domain, filled in from reference TRBV5-5 and TRBJ1-3, reads DAGVTQSPTHLIKTRGQQVTLRCSPISGHKSVSWYQQVLGQGPQFIFQYYEKEERGRGNFPDRFSARQFPNYSSELNVNALLLGDSALYLCASSSGQGGNTIYFGEGSWLTVV.

This chain links TRBV5-1 with TRBJ1-1; TRBD1 might be the D (6 bases). The CDR3 is made up of 14 amino acids. From germline, CDR1 is SGHRS and CDR2 YFSETQ. V was clipped by 4 bases and J by 1 base, with 11 bases between them. The CDR3 sequence is CASSRQDTNTEAFF. The CDR3 DNA sequence: TGCGCCAGCAGCAGACAGGACACGAACACTGAAGCTTTCTTT.

V gene TRBV5-1 combines with J gene TRBJ2-2; 8 bases match TRBD1. Germline assignment: CDR1 SGHRS and CDR2 YFSETQ. J was trimmed by 3 bases and V by 6 bases; bases with no gene match: 7. This CDR3 is built from 15 residues. As DNA, the CDR3 is TGCGCCAGCACACCAGGGGGCTTCGACACCGGGGAGCTGTTTTTT. Encoded protein: CASTPGGFDTGELFF.